One and the same sample provided the 22 T cell receptor beta chains below, sequenced in a study of T cell responses to AZD1222 COVID-19 vaccine. The assay was immunoSEQ multiplex PCR, and TCRdb's table has in-frame clones only and misses some. The sample lists around 180,000 clones; over 80% were seen once. The sample was peripheral blood, taken on day 0 of AZD1222 vaccination. These receptors all come from an adult in good health.

As for this clone: At the DNA level, this CDR3 is encoded by other sequences in the same sample as well. V usage is TRBV4-2 and J usage is TRBJ1-2; D remains unclear. Germline assignment: CDR1 LGHNA and CDR2 YNFKEQ. The CDR3 spans 15 residues. V was pared by 0 bases and J by 4 bases, with 12 bases between. The CDR3 loop reads CASSQDLQSPYGYTF. The CDR3 DNA is TGTGCCAGCAGCCAAGATTTACAATCCCCCTATGGCTACACCTTC.

This clone appeared once. The CDR3 DNA reads TGTGCCAGCAGTGAACTACAGGGGACGATCAATGAGCAGTTCTTC. This codes for CASSELQGTINEQFF. The chain joins TRBV6-1 to TRBJ2-1; TRBD1 matches at 7 bases. The V and J ends lost 2 bases and 6 bases, in that order; junction bases with no gene match: 7. The CDR3 has 15 amino acids. CDR1 and CDR2 from the germline V gene are MNHNS and SASEGT.

This clone was seen more than once but under ten times. This chain joins TRBV6-1 and TRBJ1-3, with 7 bases lining up with TRBD1. Trimming removed 2 bases from V and 1 base from J; junction bases left unmatched: 11. Germline values: CDR1 MNHNS, CDR2 SASEGT. This CDR3 spans 18 amino acids. CDR3 nucleotides: TGTGCCAGCAGTGAAAGGATGCGACAGGGCGGGTCTGGAAACACCATATATTTT. Translation gives CASSERMRQGGSGNTIYF.

J is TRBJ2-7 and V is TRBV9, with TRBD1 identical over 10 bases. V shed 0 bases and J 4 bases; nucleotides not matched to a gene: 7. This CDR3 region has 16 residues. Germline assignment: CDR1 SGDLS and CDR2 YYNGEE. The DNA for the CDR3 is TGTGCCAGCAGCGTAGGGGGGACAGGGGCGAGTTACGAGCAGTACTTC. Protein product: CASSVGGTGASYEQYF. Variable domain in full (rest from reference TRBV9 and TRBJ2-7): DSGVTQTPKHLITATGQRVTLRCSPRSGDLSVYWYQQSLDQGLQFLIQYYNGEERAKGNILERFSAQQFPDLHSELNLSSLELGDSALYFCASSVGGTGASYEQYFGPGTRLTVT.

V gene TRBV5-1 combines with J gene TRBJ2-7; tentative D call: TRBD1 (6 bases). V lost 4 bases and J 1 base, leaving 21 bases between the germline ends. The CDR3 length is 17 residues. Per the germline V gene, CDR1 is SGHRS and CDR2 is YFSETQ. For the CDR3, the DNA is TGCGCCAGCAGCCGGGGCCTACCTGGACAGCAATCCTACGAGCAGTACTTC. This codes for CASSRGLPGQQSYEQYF.

This CDR3 reads CASSLVSGTGGGNEQFF. In nucleotides, the CDR3 is TGCGCCAGCAGCTTGGTATCCGGGACAGGGGGTGGCAATGAGCAGTTCTTC. This sequence joins TRBV5-1 and TRBJ2-1, with 11 bases aligning to TRBD1. Germline V gene sequence: CDR1 SGHRS, CDR2 YFSETQ. The V segment lost 0 bases and the J segment 6 bases; nucleotides outside the gene matches: 8. The length of the CDR3 is 17 residues.

The V gene is TRBV6-5, the J gene TRBJ2-3, with D tentatively TRBD2 (6 bases). Germline CDR1 is MNHEY and CDR2 is SVGAGI. CDR3 length: 16 amino acids. The V end was cut by 4 bases, the J end by 0 bases, with 14 bases between. CDR3 sequence reads: CASSFLAGPSTDTQYF. The CDR3 bases are TGTGCCAGCAGTTTCCTCGCGGGGCCTAGCACAGATACGCAGTATTTT.

This clone was observed a handful of times. The chain employs TRBV6-6 and TRBJ1-4; TRBD1 matches 9 bases. The germline CDR1 and CDR2 sequences are MNHNY and SVGAGI (reference sequence). J lost 0 bases, V lost 5 bases, and 10 bases had no gene match. The CDR3 extends over 18 amino acids. The CDR3 sequence is CASSQSGTGRSTNEKLFF. The CDR3 DNA sequence: TGTGCCAGCAGTCAATCCGGGACAGGGCGATCAACTAATGAAAAACTGTTTTTT.

The rearrangement uses TRBV6-2 or TRBV6-3 and TRBJ2-7; 10 nucleotides agree with TRBD2. V shed 0 bases, J shed 0 bases, and the junction held 17 bases outside the gene matches. The V gene's germline CDR1 is MNHEY and CDR2 SVGEGT. The CDR3 extends over 21 amino acids. This chain's CDR3 is CASSYSISGRASIESSYEQYF. DNA of the CDR3: TGTGCCAGCAGTTACTCGATCAGCGGGAGGGCCTCAATCGAGAGCTCCTACGAGCAGTACTTC.

The V call is TRBV18, the J call TRBJ2-1; 15 bases align to TRBD2. Looked up from germline, CDR1 is KGHSH and CDR2 is LQKENI. CDR3 length equals 16 residues. V was pared by 8 bases and J by 5 bases, with 7 bases of the junction left unmatched. The CDR3 DNA is TGTGCCAGCCTCGAGGGACTAGCGGGAGGTAACAATGAGCAGTTCTTC. Translation gives CASLEGLAGGNNEQFF.

The chain is built from TRBV28 and TRBJ2-7; 7 nucleotides agree with TRBD2. The junction had 14 bases not matched to a gene; V was cut back by 6 bases and J by 3 bases. The CDR3 has 16 amino acids. The V gene's germline CDR1 is MDHEN and CDR2 SYDVKM. In DNA form, the CDR3 reads TGTGCCAGCAGGTCTAAACCGGGACTACCGGTCTACGAGCAGTACTTC. Its translation: CASRSKPGLPVYEQYF.

CDR3 residues: CASSRDREGETQYF. The CDR3 DNA sequence: TGTGCCAGCAGCCGGGACAGGGAGGGAGAGACCCAGTACTTC. The V gene is TRBV7-6, the J gene TRBJ2-5; 9 positions agree with TRBD1. CDR3 length equals 14 residues. The V and J ends lost 5 bases and 4 bases, in that order; junction bases with no gene match: 5. The germline V gene encodes CDR1 SGHVS and CDR2 FNYEAQ.

This rearrangement joins TRBV4-2 to TRBJ2-1, with 8 bases matching TRBD2. The CDR3 spans 19 residues. From germline, CDR1 is LGHNA and CDR2 YNFKEQ. V shed 4 bases and J 0 bases; nucleotides not matched to a gene: 14. The CDR3 protein is CASSLRDIISGSSYNEQFF. As DNA, the CDR3 is TGTGCCAGCAGCCTCAGGGATATCATCAGCGGGAGCTCCTACAATGAGCAGTTCTTC.

J is TRBJ2-3 and V is TRBV29-1; TRBD2 is a possible D gene (6 bases). CDR3 length: 12 amino acids. CDR1 and CDR2 from the germline V gene are SQVTM and ANQGSEA. With 7 bases removed from V and 4 bases from J, the gap between germline ends came to 12 bases. The CDR3 nucleotides read TGCAGCGCTAGCGTAGGGGCAGATACGCAGTATTTT. Translation gives CSASVGADTQYF.

This rearrangement joins TRBV30 to TRBJ2-7; maybe TRBD1 (6 bases). The length of the CDR3 is 13 residues. CDR1 GTSNPN and CDR2 SVGIG come from the germline V gene (reference sequence). Trimming removed 2 bases at V and 3 bases at J, with 11 bases between. The CDR3: CAWSRQVGYEQYF. CDR3 DNA sequence: TGTGCCTGGAGTCGACAGGTGGGCTACGAGCAGTACTTC.

The chain uses TRBV19 and TRBJ1-1; weak D call: TRBD1 (6 bases). Germline V gene data show CDR1 as LNHDA and CDR2 as SQIVND (reference sequence). There are 13 residues in the CDR3. Deletions cut 9 bases from V and 2 bases from J, with 13 bases between. Here the CDR3 reads CASEQGRNTEAFF. CDR3 sequence (DNA): TGTGCCAGCGAACAGGGACGAAACACTGAAGCTTTCTTT.

This chain uses TRBV28 with TRBJ2-1; 7 nucleotides line up with TRBD1. Germline V gene data show CDR1 as MDHEN and CDR2 as SYDVKM. Trimming at V came to 5 bases and at J to 12 bases, leaving 16 bases not matched to a gene. This CDR3 comprises 15 residues. The CDR3 protein is CASSTQSRQGRGQFF. CDR3 in DNA: TGTGCCAGCAGTACGCAATCGAGACAGGGTAGGGGGCAGTTCTTC. Filled out from reference TRBV28 and TRBJ2-1, the complete variable domain reads DVKVTQSSRYLVKRTGEKVFLECVQDMDHENMFWYRQDPGLGLRLIYFSYDVKMKEKGDIPEGYSVSREKKERFSLILESASTNQTSMYLCASSTQSRQGRGQFFGPGTRLTVL.

This chain uses TRBV14 with TRBJ2-5; 7 bases line up with TRBD1. V was pared by 5 bases and J by 1 base, with 1 base of the junction left unmatched. CDR3 length: 13 residues. Germline CDR1 reads SGHDN; CDR2 reads FVKESK. The CDR3 spells CASSGQVQETQYF. In nucleotides, the CDR3 is TGTGCCAGCAGCGGACAGGTCCAAGAGACCCAGTACTTC.

The chain recombines TRBV11-3 with TRBJ2-1; 14 nucleotides agree with TRBD2. Germline CDR1 is SGHNT and CDR2 is YENEEA. The CDR3 contains 15 residues. V lost 5 bases to trimming and J lost 8 bases; unmatched junction nucleotides: 5. CDR3 region: CASSPGLAGVHEQFF. Here the CDR3 DNA reads TGTGCCAGCAGCCCGGGACTAGCGGGAGTTCATGAGCAGTTCTTC.

This chain connects TRBV12-3 or TRBV12-4 to TRBJ2-5, with D uncertain. This CDR3 has 11 amino acids. V was pared by 5 bases and J by 14 bases, with 15 bases between. CDR3 in amino acids: CASSDALSIYF. DNA of the CDR3: TGTGCCAGCAGTGATGCCCTCTCGATATACTTC.

This clone was seen once. This chain links TRBV28 with TRBJ1-2; 7 bases line up with TRBD1. The CDR3 contains 15 residues. Germline loops: CDR1 MDHEN, CDR2 SYDVKM. V was clipped by 5 bases and J by 5 bases; unmatched bases: 11. CDR3 DNA: TGTGCCAGCAGTCTTGGGACAGCGGCCTCGTATGGCTACACCTTC. It codes for CASSLGTAASYGYTF.

The CDR3: CASSRDGDTQYF. DNA for the CDR3: TGTGCCAGCAGCCGGGATGGCGATACGCAGTATTTT. This chain joins TRBV6-5 and TRBJ2-3; D perhaps matches TRBD2 (5 bases). In germline, CDR1 is MNHEY, CDR2 SVGAGI. This CDR3 spans 12 amino acids. V lost 6 bases to trimming and J lost 6 bases, with 10 bases between them.